This section outlines one TCR beta chain sequence together with its context. Pooling covered second doses at about 4 or about 12 weeks. Germline V gives CDR1 MNHEY, CDR2 SVGAGI. CDR3 length: 13 amino acids. V dropped 4 bases and J dropped 3 bases, with 9 bases sitting between them. Sequenced by immunoSEQ multiplex PCR; TCRdb stores in-frame clones only, minus some. This table holds 110,000 to 150,000 clones, roughly 93% found once. This sample was taken from a study of T cell responses to AZD1222 COVID-19 vaccine. The chain recombines TRBV6-5 with TRBJ1-2; tentatively, D is TRBD1 (6 bases). The sequence derives from an adult who received the AZD1222 COVID-19 vaccine. Sequencing was performed on peripheral blood, taken 28 days after the second AZD1222 dose. This CDR3 is CASSWTADYGYTF. The CDR3 bases are TGTGCCAGCAGTTGGACAGCGGACTATGGCTACACCTTC.